A single sample gave rise to the 20 T cell receptor beta chains below, sequenced in a study of T cells in localized non-small cell lung cancer. Clones were sequenced by immunoSEQ multiplex PCR, and TCRdb holds only the in-frame ones, with some missing. Found here are 6,600 or so clones, 50% of them singletons; the top ten hold 2.5% to 3.5%. The source material was lymph node tissue, sampled before any cancer treatment. These receptors were obtained from an older female donor with stage I lung adenocarcinoma.

The gene calls are TRBV28 and TRBJ2-4; unclear D gene. The CDR3 has 14 residues. Trimming cost V 4 bases and J 3 bases, with 10 bases left between them. CDR1 MDHEN and CDR2 SYDVKM come from the germline V gene. Here the CDR3 reads CASSSGGVKNIQYF. The CDR3 nucleotides are TGTGCCAGCAGTTCAGGTGGGGTCAAAAACATTCAGTACTTC.

This clone was seen more than once but under ten times. CDR3 region: CSVIQGASTGELFF. For the CDR3, the DNA is TGCAGCGTTATCCAGGGGGCGAGCACCGGGGAGCTGTTTTTT. The chain couples TRBV29-1 to TRBJ2-2; 8 bases are shared with TRBD1. In germline, CDR1 is SQVTM, CDR2 ANQGSEA. The V and J ends lost 5 bases and 4 bases, in that order; junction bases with no gene match: 6. CDR3 length: 14 amino acids.

This clone was recorded a few times. Compared with germline, one end of the junction differs, possibly owing to a read error. The chain links TRBV6-8 to TRBJ1-3; maybe TRBD1 (5 bases). CDR1 and CDR2 from the germline V gene are MNHGY and SAAAGT. This CDR3 comprises 16 residues. The CDR3 nucleotides read TGTGCCAGCAGTGGAAGTGGGGGGTATTCGGGAAACACTATATATTTT. Amino acids: CASSGSGGYSGNTIYF.

This clone has more than one count but fewer than ten. The chain carries TRBV1 and TRBJ1-2. TRBV1 is classified as a pseudogene. CDR3 length: 16 residues. CDR3 residues: CASSQWGETRSDGYTF. DNA for the CDR3: TGCGCCAGCAGCCAATGGGGGGAGACGCGTTCAGATGGCTACACCTTC.

DNA for the CDR3: TGTGCCAGCAGTGAAGGGAGAGGACAGGGCCACGAGCAGTACTTC. Residues: CASSEGRGQGHEQYF. The V call is TRBV6-1, the J call TRBJ2-7, with 8 bases fitting TRBD1. Germline CDR1 is MNHNS and CDR2 is SASEGT. J gave up 5 bases and V 1 base, and 7 bases lay outside the gene matches. This CDR3 has 15 amino acids.

The CDR3: CASTSGAYNEQFF. Written as DNA, the CDR3 is TGTGCCAGTACTAGCGGGGCCTACAATGAGCAGTTCTTC. The V call is TRBV28, the J call TRBJ2-1; 10 bases align to TRBD2. V gave up 9 bases and J gave up 2 bases; unmatched junction bases: 1. CDR1 and CDR2 from the germline V gene are MDHEN and SYDVKM. The CDR3 has 13 amino acids.

This clone was counted only a few times. Compared with germline, one end of the junction differs, possibly owing to a read error. V and J are TRBV4-1 and TRBJ2-2; TRBD2 agrees at 11 bases. Germline V gene data show CDR1 as MGHRA and CDR2 as YSYEKL. This CDR3 has 19 residues. The CDR3 is CTSSQGVAGGPPNTGELFF. As DNA, the CDR3 is TGCACCAGCAGCCAAGGAGTAGCGGGGGGGCCCCCGAACACCGGGGAGCTGTTTTTT.

This clone was seen a few times. The CDR3 DNA sequence: TGTGCCAGCAGTGGTGAGACAGTCAGCAATCAGCCCCAGCATTTT. Its protein product is CASSGETVSNQPQHF. The gene calls are TRBV6-4 and TRBJ1-5; tentative D call: TRBD1 (5 bases). This CDR3 spans 15 amino acids. Trimming left V 4 bases short and J 1 base short, with 11 bases between. Germline V gene sequence: CDR1 MRHNA, CDR2 SNTAGT.

The chain joins TRBV19 to TRBJ2-1; D is tentatively TRBD1 or TRBD2 (5 bases each). V was cut by 3 bases and J by 0 bases, with 9 bases left in between. Germline-derived CDR1 and CDR2 are LNHDA and SQIVND (reference sequence). This CDR3 is 15 amino acids long. Here the CDR3 reads CASSIEGSSYNEQFF. The DNA for the CDR3 is TGTGCCAGTAGTATTGAGGGGAGCTCCTACAATGAGCAGTTCTTC.

The V and J genes are TRBV28 and TRBJ1-5; D not resolved. Trimming cost V 4 bases and J 4 bases, with 11 bases left between them. The germline V gene encodes CDR1 MDHEN and CDR2 SYDVKM. The CDR3 runs to 14 residues. CDR3 in amino acids: CASSSGPVNQPQHF. CDR3 in DNA: TGTGCCAGCAGTTCCGGACCGGTTAATCAGCCCCAGCATTTT.

The gene calls are TRBV28 and TRBJ2-3; TRBD2 matches 9 bases. The CDR3 has 16 amino acids. The ends lost 4 bases at V and 3 bases at J; junction bases unmatched: 8. CDR1 is MDHEN, CDR2 SYDVKM, per germline. This chain's CDR3 is CASSSSGGRGTDTQYF. The DNA of the CDR3 is TGTGCCAGCAGTTCCTCCGGCGGGAGGGGTACAGATACGCAGTATTTT.

This clone occurred a few times. The V call is TRBV9, the J call TRBJ1-3; D is unresolved. V lost 5 bases and J lost 5, with 14 bases in between. Germline CDR1 is SGDLS and CDR2 is YYNGEE. The CDR3 totals 14 residues. The CDR3 DNA reads TGTGCCAGCAGTGATAAGCTAGGGCGAAACACCATATATTTT. Protein product: CASSDKLGRNTIYF.

This clone was seen more than once but under ten times. The chain combines TRBV6-8 with TRBJ1-5, with a tentative D call TRBD1 (6 bases). V lost 6 bases and J 9 bases, leaving 12 bases between the germline ends. The CDR3 spans 12 residues. CDR1 is MNHGY, CDR2 SAAAGT, per germline. Written as DNA, the CDR3 is TGTGCCAGCAGGGACAGTGTGCTGCCCCAGCATTTT. Protein: CASRDSVLPQHF.

The chain joins TRBV30 to TRBJ2-3, with a tentative D call TRBD2 (5 bases). Germline CDR1 is GTSNPN and CDR2 is SVGIG (reference sequence). Trimming pared 1 base from V and 2 bases from J, leaving 7 bases between. This CDR3 region has 13 residues. The CDR3 sequence is CAWSADYTDTQYF. CDR3 coding DNA: TGTGCCTGGAGTGCTGACTACACAGATACGCAGTATTTT.

The chain recombines TRBV6-8 with TRBJ2-7; D ambiguous. Deletions cut 6 bases from V and 2 bases from J, with 11 bases between. The CDR3 consists of 13 residues. The V gene's germline CDR1 is MNHGY and CDR2 SAAAGT. The CDR3 DNA reads as TGTGCCAGCAGCCCAAACCGGGCCTACGAGCAGTACTTC. Its protein is CASSPNRAYEQYF.

This clone was seen a few times. At one of its ends the junction is not consistent with the germline gene, which may arise from a read error. Here the CDR3 reads CASSLMGTGANVLIF. The CDR3 region has the DNA TGTGCCAGCAGCTTAATGGGGACTGGGGCCAACGTCCTGATTTTC. The chain couples TRBV11-3 to TRBJ2-6; possible D gene TRBD2, 6 bases. The CDR3 spans 15 residues. CDR1 SGHNT and CDR2 YENEEA come from the germline V gene. The full variable domain, rest sourced from reference TRBV11-3 and TRBJ2-6, is EAGVVQSPRYKIIEKKQPVAFWCNPISGHNTLYWYLQNLGQGPELLIRYENEEAVDDSQLPKDRFSAERLKGVDSTLKIQPAELGDSAVYLCASSLMGTGANVLIFGAGSRLTVL.

This clone was seen only a few times. The chain has TRBV14 and TRBJ2-2; 8 bases agree with TRBD2. CDR1 is SGHDN and CDR2 is FVKESK in the germline V gene. CDR3 length equals 15 residues. V shed 4 bases, J shed 5 bases, and the junction held 6 bases outside the gene matches. Here the CDR3 reads CASSPRTSRTGELFF. The CDR3 DNA reads as TGTGCCAGCAGCCCCCGGACTAGCCGGACCGGGGAGCTGTTTTTT. Full variable domain (missing parts from reference TRBV14 and TRBJ2-2): EAGVTQFPSHSVIEKGQTVTLRCDPISGHDNLYWYRRVMGKEIKFLLHFVKESKQDESGMPNNRFLAERTGGTYSTLKVQPAELEDSGVYFCASSPRTSRTGELFFGEGSRLTVL.

The chain carries TRBV9 and TRBJ1-3; perhaps TRBD1 as D (5 bases). The germline V gene has CDR1 SGDLS and CDR2 YYNGEE. The V end lost 2 bases, the J end lost 4 bases, and 13 bases lay between the germline ends. CDR3 length: 15 amino acids. The CDR3 region has the DNA TGTGCCAGCAGCGTCGGGGGGTCCCACGGAAACACCATATATTTT. Encoded protein: CASSVGGSHGNTIYF.

This CDR3 is CSVRRDPMRETQYF. The CDR3 DNA reads as TGCAGCGTTCGCCGGGACCCCATGAGGGAGACCCAGTACTTC. The chain joins TRBV29-1 to TRBJ2-5; D may match TRBD1 or TRBD2 (5 bases each). The CDR3 contains 14 residues. Per germline, CDR1 SQVTM and CDR2 ANQGSEA. The V and J ends lost 5 bases and 5 bases respectively, with 18 bases between them.

This chain connects TRBV18 to TRBJ1-1; weak D call: TRBD1 (5 bases). The length of the CDR3 is 14 residues. Germline CDR1 reads KGHSH; CDR2 reads LQKENI. Trimming stripped 5 bases from V and 4 bases from J, with 14 bases between. The CDR3 here is CASSFRGESTEAFF. The CDR3 DNA reads as TGTGCCAGCTCATTTCGGGGGGAGAGCACTGAAGCTTTCTTT. The variable domain in full, completed from reference TRBV18 and TRBJ1-1, reads NAGVMQNPRHLVRRRGQEARLRCSPMKGHSHVYWYRQLPEEGLKFMVYLQKENIIDESGMPKERFSAEFPKEGPSILRIQQVVRGDSAAYFCASSFRGESTEAFFGQGTRLTVV.